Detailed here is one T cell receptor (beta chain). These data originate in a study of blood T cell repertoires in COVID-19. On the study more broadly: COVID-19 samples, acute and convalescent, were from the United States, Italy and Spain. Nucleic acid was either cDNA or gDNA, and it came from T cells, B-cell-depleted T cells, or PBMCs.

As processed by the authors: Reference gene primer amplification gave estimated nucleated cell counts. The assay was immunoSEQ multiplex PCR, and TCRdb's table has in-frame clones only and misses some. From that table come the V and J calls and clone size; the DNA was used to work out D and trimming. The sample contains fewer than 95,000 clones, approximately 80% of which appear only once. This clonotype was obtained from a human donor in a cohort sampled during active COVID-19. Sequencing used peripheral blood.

The chain's CDR3 is CASRLEGWWTEAFF. CDR3 nucleotides: TGTGCCAGCAGGCTGGAGGGGTGGTGGACTGAAGCTTTCTTT. This chain joins TRBV5-4 and TRBJ1-1; tentatively, D is TRBD1 (5 bases). Germline lookup yields CDR1 SGHNT and CDR2 YYREEE (reference sequence). The CDR3 is 14 amino acids. Trimming shortened V by 5 bases and J by 5 bases, and 16 bases separated the two germline ends.